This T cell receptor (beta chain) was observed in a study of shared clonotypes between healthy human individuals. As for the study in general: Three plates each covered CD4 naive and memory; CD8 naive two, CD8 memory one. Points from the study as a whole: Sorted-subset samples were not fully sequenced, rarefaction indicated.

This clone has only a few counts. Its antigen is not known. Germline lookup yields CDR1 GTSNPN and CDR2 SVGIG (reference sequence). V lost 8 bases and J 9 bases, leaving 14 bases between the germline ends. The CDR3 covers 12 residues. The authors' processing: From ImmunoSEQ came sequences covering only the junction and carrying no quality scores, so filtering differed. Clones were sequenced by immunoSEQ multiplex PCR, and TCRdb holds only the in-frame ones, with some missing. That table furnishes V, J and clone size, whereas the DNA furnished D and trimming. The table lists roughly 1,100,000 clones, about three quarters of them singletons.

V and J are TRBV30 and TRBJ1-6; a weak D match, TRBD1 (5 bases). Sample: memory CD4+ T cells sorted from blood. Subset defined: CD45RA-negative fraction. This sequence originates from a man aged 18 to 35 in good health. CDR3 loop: CATNPGSSPLHF. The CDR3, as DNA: TGTGCCACCAACCCAGGGAGTTCACCCCTCCACTTT. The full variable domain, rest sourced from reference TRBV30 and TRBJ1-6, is SQTIHQWPATLVQPVGSPLSLECTVEGTSNPNLYWYRQAAGRGLQLLFYSVGIGQISSEVPQNLSASRPQDRQFILSSKKLLLSDSGFYLCATNPGSSPLHFGNGTRLTVT.